This T cell receptor (beta chain) comes out of a study of CD8 T cells in ankylosing spondylitis. Study-level points and caveats: Within matched ankylosing spondylitis synovial fluid, disease-linked clones were reportedly significantly enriched. Disease-linked clones were CD8+ and relatively rare in peripheral blood. One TCR beta motif, made up of several highly homologous variants, appeared characteristic of ankylosing spondylitis blood.

This clonotype appeared a few times. Its antigen remains unknown. Quantitative barcoded 5'-RACE was used to prepare TCR beta libraries. One entry per CDR3 protein results from TCRdb running MiXCR on the 5' RACE reads. Here the sample spans some 340,000 distinct CDR3 sequences, roughly 14% being singletons. V lost 3 bases to trimming and J lost 3 bases, with 9 bases between them. There are 15 residues in the CDR3. CDR1 is LGHDT and CDR2 is YNNKEL in the germline V gene (reference sequence). The rearrangement joins TRBV3-1 to TRBJ1-6; possible D gene TRBD1, 6 bases. This sequence originates from a male donor with ankylosing spondylitis or in good health (not recorded which). The sequencing sample was made of blood, either unsorted or a sorted T cell fraction (not recorded which). CDR3 bases: TGTGCCAGCAGCCAGGAGGGGGTCTATAATTCACCCCTCCACTTT. This gives the protein CASSQEGVYNSPLHF.